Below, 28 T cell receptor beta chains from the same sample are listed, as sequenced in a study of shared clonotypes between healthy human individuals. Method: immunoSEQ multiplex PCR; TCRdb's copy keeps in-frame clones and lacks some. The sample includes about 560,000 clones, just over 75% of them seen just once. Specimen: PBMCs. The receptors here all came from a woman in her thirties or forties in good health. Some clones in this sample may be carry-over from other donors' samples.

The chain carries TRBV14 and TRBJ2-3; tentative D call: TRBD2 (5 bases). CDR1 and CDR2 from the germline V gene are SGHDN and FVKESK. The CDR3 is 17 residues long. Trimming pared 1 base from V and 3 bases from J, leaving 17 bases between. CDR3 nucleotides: TGTGCCAGCAGCCAAGGGGTTCCGGGAAGTGGAACAGATACGCAGTATTTT. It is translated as CASSQGVPGSGTDTQYF.

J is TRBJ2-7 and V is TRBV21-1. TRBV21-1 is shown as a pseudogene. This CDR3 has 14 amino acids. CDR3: CASRGTEVPYEQYF. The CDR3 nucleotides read TGTGCCAGCAGGGGGACGGAGGTCCCCTACGAGCAGTACTTC.

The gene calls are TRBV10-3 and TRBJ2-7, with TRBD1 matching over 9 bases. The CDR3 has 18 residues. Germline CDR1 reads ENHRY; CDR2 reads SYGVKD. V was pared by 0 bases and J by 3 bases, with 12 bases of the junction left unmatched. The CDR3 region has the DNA TGTGCCATCAGTGAGTCGGGGAGGGGTCGACAGGGGGGCTACGAGCAGTACTTC. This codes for CAISESGRGRQGGYEQYF.

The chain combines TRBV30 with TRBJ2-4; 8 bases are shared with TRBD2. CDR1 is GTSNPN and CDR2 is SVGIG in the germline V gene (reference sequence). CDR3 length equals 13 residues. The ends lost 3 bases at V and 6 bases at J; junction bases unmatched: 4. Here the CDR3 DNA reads TGTGCCTGGAGCGCCCTAGCGGGAAACATTCAGTACTTC. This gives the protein CAWSALAGNIQYF.

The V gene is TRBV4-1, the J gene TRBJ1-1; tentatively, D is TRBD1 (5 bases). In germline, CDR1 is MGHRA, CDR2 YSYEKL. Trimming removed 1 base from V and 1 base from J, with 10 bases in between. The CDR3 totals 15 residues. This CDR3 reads CASSQADQGNTEAFF. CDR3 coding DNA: TGCGCCAGCAGCCAAGCTGATCAGGGGAACACTGAAGCTTTCTTT.

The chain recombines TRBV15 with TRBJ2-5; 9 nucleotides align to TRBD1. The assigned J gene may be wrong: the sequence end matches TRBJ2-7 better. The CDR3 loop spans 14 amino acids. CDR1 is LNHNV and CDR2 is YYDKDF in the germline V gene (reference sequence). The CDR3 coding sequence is TGTGCCACCAGCAGGCGACAGGGGGGCGACGAGCAGTACTTC. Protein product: CATSRRQGGDEQYF.

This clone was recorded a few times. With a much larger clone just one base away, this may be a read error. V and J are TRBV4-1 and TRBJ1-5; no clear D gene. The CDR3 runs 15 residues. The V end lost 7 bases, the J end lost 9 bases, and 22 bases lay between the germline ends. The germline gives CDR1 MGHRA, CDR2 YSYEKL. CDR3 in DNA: TGCGCCAGCACCCGAACCGGGGTTCTGGGTCGGCCCCAGCATTTT. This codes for CASTRTGVLGRPQHF.

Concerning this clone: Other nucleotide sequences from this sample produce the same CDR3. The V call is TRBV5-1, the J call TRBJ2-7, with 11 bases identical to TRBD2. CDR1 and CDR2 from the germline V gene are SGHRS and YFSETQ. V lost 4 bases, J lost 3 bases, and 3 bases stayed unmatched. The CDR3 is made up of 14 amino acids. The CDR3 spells CASSPGTSGYEQYF. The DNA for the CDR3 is TGCGCCAGCAGCCCGGGGACTAGCGGCTACGAGCAGTACTTC. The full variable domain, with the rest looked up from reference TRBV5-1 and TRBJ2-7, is KAGVTQTPRYLIKTRGQQVTLSCSPISGHRSVSWYQQTPGQGLQFLFEYFSETQRNKGNFPGRFSGRQFSNSRSEMNVSTLELGDSALYLCASSPGTSGYEQYFGPGTRLTVT.

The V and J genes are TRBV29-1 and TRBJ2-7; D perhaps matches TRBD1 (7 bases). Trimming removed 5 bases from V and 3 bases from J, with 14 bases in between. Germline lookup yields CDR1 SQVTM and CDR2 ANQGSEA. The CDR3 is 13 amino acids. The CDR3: CSVQGGSNYEQYF. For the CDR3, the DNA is TGCAGCGTTCAGGGGGGCAGTAACTACGAGCAGTACTTC.

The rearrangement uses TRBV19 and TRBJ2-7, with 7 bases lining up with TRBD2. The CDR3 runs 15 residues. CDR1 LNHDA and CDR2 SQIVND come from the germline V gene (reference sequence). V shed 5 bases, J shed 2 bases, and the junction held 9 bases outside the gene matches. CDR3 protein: CASSPWTRPAYEQYF. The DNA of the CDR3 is TGTGCCAGTAGTCCGTGGACTAGACCCGCCTACGAGCAGTACTTC. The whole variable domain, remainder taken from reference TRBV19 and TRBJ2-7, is DGGITQSPKYLFRKEGQNVTLSCEQNLNHDAMYWYRQDPGQGLRLIYYSQIVNDFQKGDIAEGYSVSREKKESFPLTVTSAQKNPTAFYLCASSPWTRPAYEQYFGPGTRLTVT.

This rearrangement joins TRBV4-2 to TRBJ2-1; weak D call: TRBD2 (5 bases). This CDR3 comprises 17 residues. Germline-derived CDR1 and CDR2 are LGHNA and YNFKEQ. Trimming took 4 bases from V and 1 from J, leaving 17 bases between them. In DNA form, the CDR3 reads TGTGCCAGCAGCCCCGGCGGGTCCCCTTTTTCCTACAATGAGCAGTTCTTC. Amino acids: CASSPGGSPFSYNEQFF.

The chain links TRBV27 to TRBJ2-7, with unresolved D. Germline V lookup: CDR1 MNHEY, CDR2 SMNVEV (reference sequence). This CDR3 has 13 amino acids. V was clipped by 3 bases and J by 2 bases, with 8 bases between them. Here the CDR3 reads CASSFDPTYEQYF. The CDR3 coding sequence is TGTGCCAGCAGTTTCGACCCGACCTACGAGCAGTACTTC.

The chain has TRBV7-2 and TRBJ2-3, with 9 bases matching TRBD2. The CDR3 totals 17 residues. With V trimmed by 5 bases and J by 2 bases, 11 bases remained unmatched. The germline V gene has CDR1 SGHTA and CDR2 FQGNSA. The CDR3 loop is CASSAQPGLADTDTQYF. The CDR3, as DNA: TGTGCCAGCAGCGCACAGCCGGGACTAGCAGACACAGATACGCAGTATTTT. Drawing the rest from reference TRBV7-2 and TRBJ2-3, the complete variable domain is GAGVSQSPSNKVTEKGKDVELRCDPISGHTALYWYRQSLGQGLEFLIYFQGNSAPDKSGLPSDRFSAERTGGSVSTLTIQRTQQEDSAVYLCASSAQPGLADTDTQYFGPGTRLTVL.

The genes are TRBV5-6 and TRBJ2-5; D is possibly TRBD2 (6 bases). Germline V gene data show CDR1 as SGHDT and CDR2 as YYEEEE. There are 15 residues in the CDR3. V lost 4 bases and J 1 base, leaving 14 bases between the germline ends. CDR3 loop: CASSPGRKGQETQYF. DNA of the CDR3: TGTGCCAGCAGCCCCGGGAGAAAGGGCCAAGAGACCCAGTACTTC.

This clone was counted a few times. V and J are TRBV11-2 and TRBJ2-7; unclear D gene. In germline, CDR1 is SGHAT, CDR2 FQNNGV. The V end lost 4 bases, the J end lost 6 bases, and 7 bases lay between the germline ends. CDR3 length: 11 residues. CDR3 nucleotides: TGTGCCAGCAGCTCCTCAACCGAGCAGTACTTC. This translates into CASSSSTEQYF.

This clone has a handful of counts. CDR3 loop: CASSLQPWTGDTGELFF. The CDR3, as DNA: TGCGCCAGCAGCTTACAACCGTGGACAGGGGACACCGGGGAGCTGTTTTTT. The V call is TRBV5-1, the J call TRBJ2-2; 9 bases align to TRBD1. CDR3 size: 17 residues. CDR1 is SGHRS, CDR2 YFSETQ, per germline. V gave up 2 bases and J gave up 3 bases; unmatched junction bases: 8.

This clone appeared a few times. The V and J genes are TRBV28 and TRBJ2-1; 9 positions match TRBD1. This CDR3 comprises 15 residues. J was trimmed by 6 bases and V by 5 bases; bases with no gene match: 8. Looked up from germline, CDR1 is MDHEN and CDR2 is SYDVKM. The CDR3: CASSDAGTGSNEQFF. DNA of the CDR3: TGTGCCAGCAGTGACGCCGGGACAGGGTCCAATGAGCAGTTCTTC.

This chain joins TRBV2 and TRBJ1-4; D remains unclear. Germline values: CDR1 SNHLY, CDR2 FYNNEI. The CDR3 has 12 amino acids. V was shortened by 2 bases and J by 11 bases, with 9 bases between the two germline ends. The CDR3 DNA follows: TGTGCCAGCAGTGAACCCGACCTTAAACTGTTTTTT. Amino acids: CASSEPDLKLFF.

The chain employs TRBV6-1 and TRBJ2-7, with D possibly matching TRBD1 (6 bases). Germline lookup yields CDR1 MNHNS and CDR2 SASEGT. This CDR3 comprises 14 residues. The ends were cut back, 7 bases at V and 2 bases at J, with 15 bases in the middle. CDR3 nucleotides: TGTGCCAGCACCCCGAGACAGGTCCCCTACGAGCAGTACTTC. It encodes CASTPRQVPYEQYF.

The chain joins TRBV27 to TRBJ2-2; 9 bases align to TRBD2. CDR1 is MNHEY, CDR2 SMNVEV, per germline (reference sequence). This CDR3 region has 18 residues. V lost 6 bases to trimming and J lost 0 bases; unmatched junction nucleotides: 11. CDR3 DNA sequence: TGTGCCAGCAGCCCCAGCGGGGCGGGAGGGCCGAACACCGGGGAGCTGTTTTTT. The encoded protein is CASSPSGAGGPNTGELFF.

DNA for the CDR3: TGTGCCAGCAGCAAGGACAGGGGCGATGGCTACACCTTC. Protein product: CASSKDRGDGYTF. The chain combines TRBV6-6 with TRBJ1-2, with TRBD1 matching over 9 bases. V trimming: 6 bases; J trimming: 6 bases; junction bases outside the gene matches: 5. Germline CDR1 MNHNY, CDR2 SVGAGI (reference sequence). This CDR3 is built from 13 residues.

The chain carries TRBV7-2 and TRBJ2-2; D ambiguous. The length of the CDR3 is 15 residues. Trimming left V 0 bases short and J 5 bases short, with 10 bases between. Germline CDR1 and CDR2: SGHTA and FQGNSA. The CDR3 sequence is CASSLAVVGTGELFF. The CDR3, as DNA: TGTGCCAGCAGCTTAGCGGTTGTGGGTACCGGGGAGCTGTTTTTT.

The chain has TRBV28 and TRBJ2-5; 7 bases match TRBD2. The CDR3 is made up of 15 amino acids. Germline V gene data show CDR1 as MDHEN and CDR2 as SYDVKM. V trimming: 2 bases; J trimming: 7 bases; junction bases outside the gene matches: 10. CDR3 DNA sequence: TGTGCCAGCAGTTTAATTAGAAGCGGGGTAAGGACCCAGTACTTC. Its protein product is CASSLIRSGVRTQYF.

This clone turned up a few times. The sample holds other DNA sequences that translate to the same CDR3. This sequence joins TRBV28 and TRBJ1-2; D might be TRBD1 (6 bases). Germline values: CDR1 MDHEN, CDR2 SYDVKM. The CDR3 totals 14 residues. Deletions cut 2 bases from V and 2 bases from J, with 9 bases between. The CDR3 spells CASSLLGQNYGYTF. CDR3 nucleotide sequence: TGTGCCAGCAGTTTACTAGGACAGAACTATGGCTACACCTTC.

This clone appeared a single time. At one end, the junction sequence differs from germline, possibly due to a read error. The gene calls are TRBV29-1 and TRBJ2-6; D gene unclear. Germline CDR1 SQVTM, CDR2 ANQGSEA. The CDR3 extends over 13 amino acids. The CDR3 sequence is CGYTSSGANVLTF. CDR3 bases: TGTGGCTATACGAGCTCTGGGGCCAACGTCCTGACTTTC. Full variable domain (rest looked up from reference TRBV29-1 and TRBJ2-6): SAVISQKPSRDICQRGTSLTIQCQVDSQVTMMFWYRQQPGQSLTLIATANQGSEATYESGFVIDKFPISRPNLTFSTLTVSNMSPEDSSIYLCGYTSSGANVLTFGAGSRLTVL.

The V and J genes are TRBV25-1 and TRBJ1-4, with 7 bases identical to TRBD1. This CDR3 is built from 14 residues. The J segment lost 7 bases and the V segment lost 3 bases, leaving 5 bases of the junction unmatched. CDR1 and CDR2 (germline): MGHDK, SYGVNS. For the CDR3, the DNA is TGTGCCAGCAGTGAGTTTGGGACAGCTGAAAAACTGTTTTTT. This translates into CASSEFGTAEKLFF.

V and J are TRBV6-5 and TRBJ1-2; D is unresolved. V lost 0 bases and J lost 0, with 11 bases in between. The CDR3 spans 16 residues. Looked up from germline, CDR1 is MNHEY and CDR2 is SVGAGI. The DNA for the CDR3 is TGTGCCAGCAGTTACTCTTACGACCGCGCTAACTATGGCTACACCTTC. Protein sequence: CASSYSYDRANYGYTF.

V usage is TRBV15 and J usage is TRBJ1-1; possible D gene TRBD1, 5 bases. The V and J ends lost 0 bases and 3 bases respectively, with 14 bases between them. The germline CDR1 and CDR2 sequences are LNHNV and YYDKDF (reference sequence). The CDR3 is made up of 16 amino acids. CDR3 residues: CATSREGGEWDTEAFF. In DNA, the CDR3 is TGTGCCACCAGCAGAGAGGGGGGGGAGTGGGACACTGAAGCTTTCTTT.